This passage covers 5 T cell receptor beta chains from one sample sequenced in a study of blood T cells in healthy people across ages. A second roughly 6 to 12 cycle PCR used barcoded and J-beta primers. TCRdb reprocessed the 5' RACE reads via MiXCR and lists one record per CDR3 protein. The sample includes 800,000 to 1,300,000 distinct CDR3 sequences, less than 25% seen only once; the top ten take less than 0.75%. Another study also made use of these data, one on T cells of mothers and their children.

Input material: blood. The receptor source for this set is a girl aged 2-10 years in good health.

This clonotype was counted a few times. The J gene is TRBJ1-4, the V gene TRBV12-3 or TRBV12-4, with 8 bases fitting TRBD1. CDR3 length: 15 amino acids. Unmatched junction bases numbered 6, after V lost 5 bases and J lost 4 bases. The CDR3 reads CASSPPGGYNEKLFF. In nucleotides, the CDR3 is TGTGCCAGCAGTCCACCAGGGGGCTATAATGAAAAACTGTTTTTT.

This clonotype has a handful of counts. J is TRBJ2-3 and V is TRBV3-1; perhaps TRBD2 as D (5 bases). The CDR3 has 15 amino acids. Germline V gene data show CDR1 as LGHDT and CDR2 as YNNKEL (reference sequence). V lost 0 bases and J lost 3, with 10 bases in between. The CDR3 nucleotides read TGTGCCAGCAGCCAAGATCTGAGCGGAACAGATACGCAGTATTTT. It codes for CASSQDLSGTDTQYF.

This clonotype was seen many times. Here the CDR3 DNA reads TGTGCCAGCCGGTCGGATGAAGCTTTCTTT. It encodes CASRSDEAFF. The J gene is TRBJ1-1, the V gene TRBV11-2; D is unresolved. Trimming shortened V by 8 bases and J by 7 bases, and 8 bases separated the two germline ends. In germline, CDR1 is SGHAT, CDR2 FQNNGV. This CDR3 is 10 amino acids long.

This clonotype appeared a few times. The chain recombines TRBV27 with TRBJ2-7; tentative D call: TRBD2 (6 bases). V was cut by 3 bases and J by 5 bases, with 17 bases left in between. The CDR3 totals 15 residues. CDR1 and CDR2 from the germline V gene are MNHEY and SMNVEV (reference sequence). CDR3 sequence reads: CASSFGGQFYDEQYF. Here the CDR3 DNA reads TGTGCCAGCAGTTTTGGAGGGCAGTTTTACGACGAGCAGTACTTC.

This chain links TRBV9 with TRBJ2-5, with a tentative D call TRBD2 (6 bases). The DNA end is a closer match to TRBJ2-7, so the J assignment may be wrong. The CDR3 spans 13 residues. The germline gives CDR1 SGDLS, CDR2 YYNGEE. The CDR3 DNA reads TGTGCCAGCAGCGTGGAGGGGCTGGGCGAGCAGTACTTC. Amino acids: CASSVEGLGEQYF.